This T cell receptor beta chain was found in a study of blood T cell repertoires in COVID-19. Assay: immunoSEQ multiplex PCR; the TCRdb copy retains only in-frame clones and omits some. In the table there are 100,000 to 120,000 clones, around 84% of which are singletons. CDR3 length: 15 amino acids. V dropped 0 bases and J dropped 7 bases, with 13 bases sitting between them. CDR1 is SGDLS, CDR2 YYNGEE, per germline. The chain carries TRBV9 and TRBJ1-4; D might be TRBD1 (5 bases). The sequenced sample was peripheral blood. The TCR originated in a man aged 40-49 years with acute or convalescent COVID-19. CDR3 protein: CASSVDVGLSEKLFF. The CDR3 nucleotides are TGTGCCAGCAGCGTAGACGTGGGACTGAGTGAAAAACTGTTTTTT.